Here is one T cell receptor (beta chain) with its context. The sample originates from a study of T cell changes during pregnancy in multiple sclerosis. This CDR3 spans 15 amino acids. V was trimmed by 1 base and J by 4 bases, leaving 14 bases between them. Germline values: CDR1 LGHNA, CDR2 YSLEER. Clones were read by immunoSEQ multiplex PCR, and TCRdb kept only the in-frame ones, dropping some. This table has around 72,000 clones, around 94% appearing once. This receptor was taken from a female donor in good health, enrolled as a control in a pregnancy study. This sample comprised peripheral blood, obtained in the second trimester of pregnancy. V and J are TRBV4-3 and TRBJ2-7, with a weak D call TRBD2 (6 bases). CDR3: CASSQGGRGVYEQYF. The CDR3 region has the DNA TGCGCCAGCAGCCAAGGAGGGCGGGGTGTTTACGAGCAGTACTTC.